These 15 T cell receptor beta chains share one sample of origin, sequenced in a study of regulatory T cells in long-lasting Graves disease. Time point reported: newly diagnosed GD, antithyroid drugs for less than 3 months. PBMCs provided the RNA from which the TCR library was made. iRepertoire HTBI primers and Arm-PCR of CDR3 regions built TCR beta libraries. TCRdb used MiXCR to reprocess the multiplex PCR reads, holding one entry per CDR3 protein. Of around 330,000 distinct CDR3 sequences listed, 15% to 20% are singletons. The material was peripheral blood mononuclear cells (PBMCs), obtained at new diagnosis, from a patient treated with antithyroid drugs. The source is a female donor with Graves disease.

The V and J genes are TRBV4-1 and TRBJ2-7, with unresolved D. Trimming took off 1 base at V and 0 bases at J, with 10 bases between the two ends. CDR1 is MGHRA, CDR2 YSYEKL, per germline. This CDR3 is 15 amino acids long. CDR3 nucleotides: TGCGCCAGCAGCCAAGGTCAACCTCCCTCCTACGAGCAGTACTTC. This translates into CASSQGQPPSYEQYF.

At least ten counts were recorded for this clonotype. This chain joins TRBV7-9 and TRBJ2-5; TRBD1 agrees at 9 bases. J gave up 6 bases and V 4 bases, and 6 bases lay outside the gene matches. Per the germline V gene, CDR1 is SEHNR and CDR2 is FQNEAQ (reference sequence). The CDR3 consists of 14 residues. The CDR3 DNA reads TGTGCCAGCAGCTCCAACAGGGGGCAAAAGACCCAGTACTTC. Protein product: CASSSNRGQKTQYF.

This clonotype was recorded many times. The rearrangement links TRBV11-3 to TRBJ2-3; 9 nucleotides agree with TRBD2. Germline values: CDR1 SGHNT, CDR2 YENEEA. The CDR3 has 15 residues. Losses at the gene ends were 5 bases for V and 1 base for J; bases not matched to a gene: 4. The CDR3, as DNA: TGTGCCAGCAGCCTGCGGACTAGCGGCACAGATACGCAGTATTTT. This codes for CASSLRTSGTDTQYF.

This clonotype was counted ten times or more. This chain joins TRBV13 and TRBJ1-1; D might be TRBD1 (5 bases). Trimming left V 5 bases short and J 4 bases short, with 14 bases between. Germline CDR1 is PRHDT and CDR2 is FYEKMQ (reference sequence). This CDR3 is 14 amino acids long. The chain's CDR3 is CASSRWGRGTEAFF. DNA for the CDR3: TGTGCCAGCAGCCGGTGGGGGAGGGGCACTGAAGCTTTCTTT.

This clonotype was detected ten times or more. J is TRBJ1-5 and V is TRBV15; D is possibly TRBD1 (5 bases). Trimming cost V 5 bases and J 6 bases, with 20 bases left between them. CDR1 is LNHNV and CDR2 is YYDKDF in the germline V gene (reference sequence). The CDR3 extends over 16 amino acids. CDR3: CATSPRRGEGGQPQHF. The DNA of the CDR3 is TGTGCCACCAGCCCCCGACGGGGGGAAGGTGGTCAGCCCCAGCATTTT.

The rearrangement links TRBV5-6 to TRBJ2-5; tentatively, D is TRBD2 (7 bases). Germline CDR1 and CDR2: SGHDT and YYEEEE. The CDR3 sequence is 17 residues long. Trimming took 4 bases from V and 5 from J, leaving 24 bases between them. The CDR3 DNA reads TGTGCCAGCAGCCTCCATCGGGGGGCAAGTAGGTTGGAGACCCAGTACTTC. Protein product: CASSLHRGASRLETQYF.

This clonotype occurred many times. The chain recombines TRBV2 with TRBJ2-7; 9 bases are shared with TRBD2. Germline lookup yields CDR1 SNHLY and CDR2 FYNNEI. The trim removed 6 bases at V and 2 bases at J, leaving 11 bases unmatched. The CDR3 sequence is 16 residues long. DNA of the CDR3: TGTGCCAGCAGAGCCGGGACTAGCATACCCGCCTACGAGCAGTACTTC. As protein: CASRAGTSIPAYEQYF.

At least ten counts were recorded for this clonotype. J is TRBJ2-7 and V is TRBV7-8; D gene unclear. Per germline, CDR1 SGHVS and CDR2 FQNEAQ. The CDR3 is 14 amino acids. V dropped 5 bases and J dropped 7 bases, with 18 bases sitting between them. DNA for the CDR3: TGTGCCAGCAGCGTGGGCCCTTTGTGGGTGGAGCAGTACTTC. This translates into CASSVGPLWVEQYF.

This clonotype was observed at least ten times. The rearrangement uses TRBV6-2 or TRBV6-3 and TRBJ1-1; the D gene is possibly TRBD1 (5 bases). Per the germline V gene, CDR1 is MNHEY and CDR2 is SVGEGT. Trimming cost V 6 bases and J 1 base, with 9 bases left between them. CDR3 size: 13 residues. The CDR3 bases are TGTGCCAGCAGCTTGGGGGAGAACACTGAAGCTTTCTTT. Its translation is CASSLGENTEAFF.

The count of this clonotype is one. CDR3 sequence (DNA): TGCAGCGTTGGACTAGCGGGATCAACCGGGGAGCTGTTTTTT. Its protein product is CSVGLAGSTGELFF. The J gene is TRBJ2-2, the V gene TRBV29-1; 11 bases fit TRBD2. Losses at the gene ends were 4 bases for V and 5 bases for J; bases not matched to a gene: 3. The V gene's germline CDR1 is SQVTM and CDR2 ANQGSEA. This CDR3 has 14 residues.

This clonotype appeared many times. The V gene is TRBV20-1, the J gene TRBJ2-2, with D perhaps TRBD2 (6 bases). Germline V CDR1 and CDR2: DFQATT, SNEGSKA (reference sequence). V gave up 1 base and J gave up 1 base, with 19 bases separating them. There are 18 residues in the CDR3. The CDR3 reads CSARALAGRLGNTGELFF. CDR3 nucleotide sequence: TGCAGTGCTAGAGCGTTAGCAGGGAGACTAGGGAACACCGGGGAGCTGTTTTTT.

In this sample, this clonotype turned up many times. The gene calls are TRBV19 and TRBJ2-1; 8 positions agree with TRBD2. The CDR3 runs 14 residues. CDR1 and CDR2 (germline): LNHDA, SQIVND (reference sequence). The ends lost 10 bases at V and 7 bases at J; junction bases unmatched: 12. The CDR3 coding sequence is TGTGCCACCCGCCGAAGCGGGAGTGGGAATGAGCAGTTCTTC. It yields the protein CATRRSGSGNEQFF.

This clonotype was recorded many times. CDR3 amino acids: CASSDLTGSRTEAFF. CDR3 bases: TGTGCCAGCAGTGACCTGACAGGGAGTCGCACTGAAGCTTTCTTT. This chain connects TRBV2 to TRBJ1-1; the match to TRBD1 covers 7 bases. Germline values: CDR1 SNHLY, CDR2 FYNNEI. V was pared by 3 bases and J by 4 bases, with 8 bases of the junction left unmatched. This CDR3 spans 15 amino acids. Variable domain in full (rest from reference TRBV2 and TRBJ1-1): EPEVTQTPSHQVTQMGQEVILRCVPISNHLYFYWYRQILGQKVEFLVSFYNNEISEKSEIFDDQFSVERPDGSNFTLKIRSTKLEDSAMYFCASSDLTGSRTEAFFGQGTRLTVV.

Concerning this clonotype: A read error may be the cause here, since a much bigger clone is one base away. The CDR3 DNA is TGCAGTGTTTATGGACAGACCTTCTCCTACAATGGGCAGTTCTTC. This gives the protein CSVYGQTFSYNGQFF. The chain joins TRBV20-1 to TRBJ2-1; maybe TRBD1 (6 bases). CDR1 is DFQATT, CDR2 SNEGSKA, per germline (reference sequence). There are 15 residues in the CDR3.

This clonotype occurred a few times. The gene calls are TRBV29-1 and TRBJ2-4, with a possible D match to TRBD1 (6 bases). The germline V and J ends were trimmed by 5 bases and 3 bases, with 14 bases remaining between them. This CDR3 is 14 amino acids long. Germline V CDR1 and CDR2: SQVTM, ANQGSEA. CDR3 nucleotide sequence: TGCAGCGTTCTGTTTCCAGGGGTCAAAAACATTCAGTACTTC. Protein: CSVLFPGVKNIQYF.